This T cell receptor (beta chain) is drawn from a study of Ad26.COV2.S vaccination and SARS-CoV-2 variants (dated by TCRdb to about 2021). In terms of the full investigation: TCRbeta repertoire sequencing was used to assess the specificity and breadth of SARS-CoV-2-reactive T cell receptors after Ad26.COV2.S vaccination. A total of approximately 30 samples were included in the TCR-sequenced set, comprising 19 Ad26.COV2.S vaccine recipients, 5 placebo recipients and 8 SARS-CoV-2 convalescent individuals. Broader findings and caveats from the paper: Comparable non-spike TCR breadth was observed between vaccine and placebo recipients, consistent with only spike being contained in the vaccine. Ad26.COV2.S recipients had higher spike-specific TCR breadth than placebo recipients (P = 0.0014). It was noted by the authors that total T cell responses may have been underestimated by the TCR breadth and depth analyses. Substantial breadth of spike-specific CD8+ and CD4+ T cell responses was reported after vaccination.

The immunoSEQ Assay was the method used to sequence TCRbeta CDR3 regions. After extraction, genomic DNA underwent amplification by bias-controlled multiplex PCR, followed by high-throughput sequencing. The authors' analysis ran thus. Collapsing and filtering of sequences were performed to quantify the absolute abundance of each unique TCRbeta CDR3 region. T cell fraction was estimated by normalization of TCRbeta template counts to usable DNA, with usable DNA being measured through amplification of reference genes present in all nucleated cells. Repertoire TCRs were annotated as SARS-CoV-2-specific by exact matching of V gene, CDR3 amino acid sequence and J gene to a known reactive TCR set. The reference SARS-CoV-2 TCR set was derived from MIRA and filtered for enrichment in COVID-19-positive ImmuneCODE repertoires, a step that removed public or cross-reactive TCRs. Drawing on the MIRA antigens, annotated TCRs were analysed further at the level of specific ORF or position within ORF. Breadth was defined as annotated unique rearrangements over total unique productive rearrangements; depth was the summed frequency of those rearrangements. TCR breadth was compared between groups using two-sided Wilcoxon rank-sum tests. The clones in this table, taken by TCRdb from immuneACCESS, are in-frame only. Not every clone is retained; where verified, under half of the shortfall comes from an unresolved V gene, and the cause of the rest is unknown. V, J and clone size reflect that table, while D and trimming were determined from the DNA. The sample table records hundreds of thousands of clones; approximately 90% of these occur just once. Together, the top ten hold 3.9% of the sample.

V trim: 5 bases; J trim: 0 bases; unmatched bases: 19. The CDR3 holds 20 amino acids from the cysteine to the phenylalanine. Just CDR3 DNA is preserved here, 60 bases in frame from base 1. The germline V gene specifies SGHVS as CDR1 and FQNEAQ as CDR2. In the case of this clone: Its antigen target is currently unknown. No much larger clone is present one base from it, and per-base qualities are unavailable.

The time point label on this specimen signifies: individuals recovered from natural SARS-CoV-2 infection. This material consisted of peripheral blood, taken after recovery from COVID-19. The sequence links TRBV7-8 to TRBJ1-5; the central 7 bases match TRBD1. This TCR derives from a human donor who had recovered from COVID-19. The sequence in DNA is TGTGCCAGCAGCACCAATTCCGGGACAGCGCCATATAATAGCAATCAGCCCCAGCATTTT. Translated, this is CASSTNSGTAPYNSNQPQHF.